This T cell receptor (beta chain) was documented in a study of shared clonotypes between healthy human individuals. Background on the study: Aged between 18 and 49, the donors were a couple of women and a few men.

This CDR3 has 14 residues. V gave up 3 bases and J gave up 3 bases, with 6 bases separating them. Germline-derived CDR1 and CDR2 are KGHSH and LQKENI. The study ran the assay at deep level. The authors sequenced unsorted PBMC DNA on ten immunoSEQ deep assay plates. Sequencing was performed with immunoSEQ multiplex PCR; in TCRdb, only in-frame clones are kept and a portion is missing. The sample shows approximately 500,000 clones, more than 65% of them seen only once. The genes are TRBV18 and TRBJ2-6; D may match TRBD1 or TRBD2 (5 bases each). Source material: PBMCs. This sequence originates from a woman between 40 and 50 years old in good health. Some clones in this sample may be carry-over from other donors' samples. In DNA, the CDR3 is TGTGCCAGCTCACCGGGGGATGGGGCCAACGTCCTGACTTTC. Amino acids: CASSPGDGANVLTF.